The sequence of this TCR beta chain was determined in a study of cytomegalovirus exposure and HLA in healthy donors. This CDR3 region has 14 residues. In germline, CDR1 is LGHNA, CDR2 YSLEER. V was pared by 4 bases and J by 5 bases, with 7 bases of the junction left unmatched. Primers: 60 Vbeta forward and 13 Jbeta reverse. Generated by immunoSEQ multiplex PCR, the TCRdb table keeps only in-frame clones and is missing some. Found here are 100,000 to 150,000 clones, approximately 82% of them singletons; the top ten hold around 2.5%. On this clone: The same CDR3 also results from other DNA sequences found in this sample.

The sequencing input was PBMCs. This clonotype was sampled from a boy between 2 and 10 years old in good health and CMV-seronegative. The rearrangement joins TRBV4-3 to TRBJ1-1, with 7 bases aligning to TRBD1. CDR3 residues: CASSRQGIRTEAFF. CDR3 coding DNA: TGCGCCAGCAGCCGACAGGGTATTAGGACTGAAGCTTTCTTT.